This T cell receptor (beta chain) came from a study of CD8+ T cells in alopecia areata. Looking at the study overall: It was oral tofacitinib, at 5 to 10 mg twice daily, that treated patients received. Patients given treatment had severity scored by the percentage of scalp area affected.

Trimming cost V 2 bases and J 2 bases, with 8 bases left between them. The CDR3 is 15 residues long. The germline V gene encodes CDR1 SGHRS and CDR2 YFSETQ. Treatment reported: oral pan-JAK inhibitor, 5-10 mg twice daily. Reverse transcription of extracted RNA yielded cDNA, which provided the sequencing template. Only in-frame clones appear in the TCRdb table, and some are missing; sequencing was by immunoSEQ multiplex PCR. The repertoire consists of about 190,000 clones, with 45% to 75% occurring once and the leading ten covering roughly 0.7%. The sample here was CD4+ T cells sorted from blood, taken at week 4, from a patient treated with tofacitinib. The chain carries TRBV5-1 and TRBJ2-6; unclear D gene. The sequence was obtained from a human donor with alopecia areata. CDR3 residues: CASSLFTTGANVLTF. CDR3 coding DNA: TGCGCCAGCAGCTTATTCACGACTGGGGCCAACGTCCTGACTTTC.